Following are 25 T cell receptor beta chains from one sample sequenced in a study of T cell repertoires in cytomegalovirus infection. These TCRs are of unknown antigen specificity. A single record per CDR3 protein comes from TCRdb applying MiXCR to the reads. The sample has some 350,000 distinct CDR3 sequences, roughly a third seen once. Sequenced material: cultured PBMCs, taken from culture after CMV antigen stimulation. The receptors originated from a human donor in good health (CMV status not recorded). Some clones in this sample may be carry-over from other donors' samples.

This clonotype showed up just a few times. The chain is built from TRBV7-3 and TRBJ2-7; TRBD2 is a possible D gene (6 bases). Germline V gives CDR1 SGHTA, CDR2 FQGTGA. The length of the CDR3 is 14 residues. V gave up 1 base and J gave up 4 bases, with 11 bases separating them. The CDR3 is CASSLMGGTYEQYF. The CDR3 coding sequence is TGTGCCAGCAGCTTAATGGGGGGTACTTACGAGCAGTACTTC.

The J gene is TRBJ2-4, the V gene TRBV7-2; TRBD2 matches at 10 bases. The CDR3 covers 17 residues. Trimming at V came to 5 bases and at J to 0 bases, leaving 7 bases not matched to a gene. Looked up from germline, CDR1 is SGHTA and CDR2 is FQGNSA. The CDR3 protein is CASSTQLAGLAKNIQYF. DNA for the CDR3: TGTGCCAGCAGCACTCAACTAGCGGGGCTAGCCAAAAACATTCAGTACTTC.

The chain uses TRBV4-1 and TRBJ2-5; D not resolved. V shed 9 bases and J shed 0 bases, with 14 bases lying between them. The CDR3 sequence is 14 residues long. CDR1 and CDR2 (germline): MGHRA, YSYEKL. DNA for the CDR3: TGCGCCAGTACGCCAAGAAGAAACCAAGAGACCCAGTACTTC. As protein: CASTPRRNQETQYF.

CDR3 DNA sequence: TGTGCCAGCAGCGTGACAGGGGAGGAGACCCAGTACTTC. Translation gives CASSVTGEETQYF. V usage is TRBV7-8 and J usage is TRBJ2-5, with 8 bases matching TRBD1. The CDR3 contains 13 residues. Germline CDR1 reads SGHVS; CDR2 reads FQNEAQ. J was trimmed by 5 bases and V by 5 bases; bases with no gene match: 4.

The rearrangement uses TRBV10-3 and TRBJ2-5, with D unclear. V lost 3 bases and J 5 bases, leaving 7 bases between the germline ends. The length of the CDR3 is 12 residues. Per germline, CDR1 ENHRY and CDR2 SYGVKD. The CDR3: CAISEPGETQYF. The CDR3 coding sequence is TGTGCCATCAGTGAACCCGGGGAGACCCAGTACTTC.

This clonotype showed up just a few times. The V and J genes are TRBV20-1 and TRBJ2-5; 7 bases line up with TRBD2. CDR1 and CDR2 (germline): DFQATT, SNEGSKA (reference sequence). The CDR3 runs to 13 residues. CDR3 DNA sequence: TGCAGCCCACTAGGGGAGGGAGCAGAGACCCAGTACTTC. Its translation: CSPLGEGAETQYF.

The rearrangement uses TRBV12-3 or TRBV12-4 and TRBJ2-6, with 9 nucleotides matching TRBD1. Trimming at V came to 5 bases and at J to 4 bases, leaving 6 bases not matched to a gene. The CDR3 runs to 16 residues. The CDR3 region is CASSPGTGTGANVLTF. The CDR3 DNA is TGTGCCAGCAGTCCCGGGACAGGGACCGGGGCCAACGTCCTGACTTTC.

The chain employs TRBV11-1 and TRBJ1-1, with D possibly TRBD1 on 5 matching bases. The V gene lost 6 bases and the J gene lost 1 base, with 9 bases spanning the gap. From germline, CDR1 is SGHAT and CDR2 FQDESV (reference sequence). The CDR3 loop spans 13 amino acids. In DNA, the CDR3 is TGTGCCAGCAGACGACAGCGGAACACTGAAGCTTTCTTT. Protein sequence: CASRRQRNTEAFF.

The chain is built from TRBV11-3 and TRBJ1-2; D remains unclear. Trimming took off 5 bases at V and 2 bases at J, with 15 bases between the two ends. The CDR3 loop spans 15 amino acids. Germline assignment: CDR1 SGHNT and CDR2 YENEEA. CDR3 nucleotide sequence: TGTGCCAGCAGCCTATCGGCTCAGGAGAACTATGGCTACACCTTC. Protein sequence: CASSLSAQENYGYTF.

V usage is TRBV6-2 or TRBV6-3 and J usage is TRBJ2-1; TRBD2 aligns across 7 bases. V lost 2 bases to trimming and J lost 7 bases; unmatched junction nucleotides: 8. Germline V gene sequence: CDR1 MNHEY, CDR2 SVGEGT. CDR3 length: 15 residues. The CDR3 here is CASSYKVGGRNEQFF. The CDR3 nucleotides read TGTGCCAGCAGTTACAAAGTGGGAGGGCGGAATGAGCAGTTCTTC.

The CDR3 loop reads CATSPIMNTEAFF. The CDR3 coding sequence is TGTGCCACCAGCCCTATCATGAACACTGAAGCTTTCTTT. The chain couples TRBV15 to TRBJ1-1; unclear D gene. The germline V and J ends were trimmed by 5 bases and 0 bases, with 7 bases remaining between them. CDR3 size: 13 residues. Germline V lookup: CDR1 LNHNV, CDR2 YYDKDF (reference sequence).

This clonotype was detected ten times or more. In DNA form, the CDR3 reads TGTGCCAGCAGCCGGGTCGGGTCGTACCCCTACCCAACTGGCACTGAAGCTTTCTTT. Translated, it gives CASSRVGSYPYPTGTEAFF. The V and J genes are TRBV11-3 and TRBJ1-1; no reliable D call. Trimming left V 5 bases short and J 4 bases short, with 29 bases between. This CDR3 spans 19 amino acids. Germline CDR1 is SGHNT and CDR2 is YENEEA.

This clonotype was recorded a few times. The CDR3 loop reads CASSSSLAVQETQYF. The CDR3 DNA is TGTGCCAGCAGCTCCTCACTAGCGGTACAAGAGACCCAGTACTTC. The gene calls are TRBV11-2 and TRBJ2-5; 8 bases are shared with TRBD2. Germline V CDR1 and CDR2: SGHAT, FQNNGV. CDR3 size: 15 residues. The V segment lost 4 bases and the J segment 2 bases; nucleotides outside the gene matches: 6.

The table lists this clonotype with a few counts. DNA for the CDR3: TGTGCCAGTAGTATGGCGGTCCGTTCCTACGAGCAGTACTTC. Its protein product is CASSMAVRSYEQYF. This chain links TRBV19 with TRBJ2-7; D unclear. CDR3 size: 14 residues. Germline CDR1 LNHDA, CDR2 SQIVND (reference sequence). Trimming removed 3 bases at V and 1 base at J, with 10 bases between.

The rearrangement uses TRBV6-5 and TRBJ1-2, with 10 bases that match TRBD1. The CDR3 is made up of 15 amino acids. CDR1 and CDR2 from the germline V gene are MNHEY and SVGAGI. V was clipped by 5 bases and J by 4 bases; unmatched bases: 7. CDR3 amino acids: CASSDPGQGIYGYTF. Written as DNA, the CDR3 is TGTGCCAGCAGTGATCCGGGACAGGGGATCTATGGCTACACCTTC.

V usage is TRBV7-9 and J usage is TRBJ2-1; D may be TRBD2 (6 bases). V was trimmed by 5 bases and J by 6 bases, leaving 17 bases between them. In germline, CDR1 is SEHNR, CDR2 FQNEAQ (reference sequence). CDR3 length: 15 residues. This CDR3 is CASSAVGGFGNEQFF. The CDR3 DNA is TGTGCCAGCAGCGCCGTGGGAGGATTCGGCAATGAGCAGTTCTTC.

The rearrangement uses TRBV20-1 and TRBJ1-2; D perhaps matches TRBD1 (6 bases). Germline assignment: CDR1 DFQATT and CDR2 SNEGSKA (reference sequence). The CDR3 covers 13 residues. Trimming removed 6 bases at V and 6 bases at J, with 17 bases between. The CDR3 here is CSAVTGRWDGYTF. The CDR3 DNA reads TGCAGTGCCGTAACAGGGAGGTGGGATGGCTACACCTTC.

The chain links TRBV6-6 to TRBJ2-3; D remains ambiguous. This CDR3 has 15 residues. CDR1 is MNHNY, CDR2 SVGAGI, per germline (reference sequence). V shed 6 bases and J shed 0 bases, with 13 bases lying between them. This CDR3 reads CASRAHPPSTDTQYF. As DNA, the CDR3 is TGTGCCAGCAGGGCTCATCCTCCTAGCACAGATACGCAGTATTTT.

This clonotype was counted between two and nine times. The chain carries TRBV10-3 and TRBJ1-1; no firm D call. The CDR3 has 13 amino acids. Germline V CDR1 and CDR2: ENHRY, SYGVKD. V lost 0 bases to trimming and J lost 5 bases, with 7 bases between them. CDR3 in DNA: TGTGCCATCAGTGAGTCGGAGGGAACTGAAGCTTTCTTT. This gives the protein CAISESEGTEAFF.

V is TRBV3-1 and J is TRBJ1-5; 7 positions agree with TRBD1. With 3 bases clipped from V and 4 bases from J, the junction kept 3 bases outside the gene matches. This CDR3 is 14 amino acids long. Germline CDR1 is LGHDT and CDR2 is YNNKEL (reference sequence). CDR3 amino acids: CASSQQGENQPQHF. The CDR3, as DNA: TGTGCCAGCAGCCAGCAGGGGGAAAATCAGCCCCAGCATTTT.

J is TRBJ2-5 and V is TRBV7-2; 11 bases match TRBD1. The CDR3 spans 15 residues. Per germline, CDR1 SGHTA and CDR2 FQGNSA. Trimming cost V 1 base and J 7 bases; bases outside gene matches: 5. DNA of the CDR3: TGTGCCAGCAGCTTAGGGGGACAGGGGGAAGGGACCCAGTACTTC. Amino acid sequence: CASSLGGQGEGTQYF.

The chain employs TRBV30 and TRBJ2-7; perhaps TRBD2 as D (5 bases). The CDR3 length is 12 residues. The V gene's germline CDR1 is GTSNPN and CDR2 SVGIG (reference sequence). The V end lost 2 bases, the J end lost 3 bases, and 8 bases lay between the germline ends. This CDR3 reads CAWSPRGYEQYF. The DNA for the CDR3 is TGTGCCTGGAGTCCACGGGGCTACGAGCAGTACTTC.

The chain recombines TRBV7-9 with TRBJ2-1; the D is unclear. The CDR3 contains 13 residues. V was cut by 2 bases and J by 8 bases, with 10 bases left in between. Germline V lookup: CDR1 SEHNR, CDR2 FQNEAQ (reference sequence). CDR3 in amino acids: CASSLTKAHEQFF. CDR3 coding DNA: TGTGCCAGCAGCTTAACCAAGGCCCATGAGCAGTTCTTC.

The chain links TRBV28 to TRBJ2-1, with no clear D. V lost 6 bases, J lost 6 bases, and 18 bases lay in between. Looked up from germline, CDR1 is MDHEN and CDR2 is SYDVKM. The CDR3 runs to 15 residues. CDR3: CASRLEAPGSNEQFF. The CDR3 nucleotides read TGTGCCAGCAGATTAGAGGCCCCTGGGTCCAATGAGCAGTTCTTC. The whole variable domain, remainder taken from reference TRBV28 and TRBJ2-1, is DVKVTQSSRYLVKRTGEKVFLECVQDMDHENMFWYRQDPGLGLRLIYFSYDVKMKEKGDIPEGYSVSREKKERFSLILESASTNQTSMYLCASRLEAPGSNEQFFGPGTRLTVL.

This clonotype was detected only a few times. J is TRBJ1-5 and V is TRBV28; D gene unclear. The CDR3 spans 12 residues. CDR1 is MDHEN, CDR2 SYDVKM, per germline. The V end lost 7 bases, the J end lost 8 bases, and 12 bases lay between the germline ends. The CDR3 is CASTLAGKPQHF. CDR3 nucleotide sequence: TGTGCCAGCACCCTGGCGGGTAAGCCCCAGCATTTT.